This TCR beta chain was identified in a study of blood T cell repertoires in COVID-19. The ends lost 3 bases at V and 3 bases at J; junction bases unmatched: 7. The CDR3 runs 15 residues. Germline loops: CDR1 SGDLS, CDR2 YYNGEE. Produced via immunoSEQ multiplex PCR; TCRdb's table is partial and in-frame only. The table lists about 160,000 clones, 85% to 95% of them singletons, with under 5% in the top ten. The chain combines TRBV9 with TRBJ2-5; 8 bases match TRBD2. This receptor was obtained from a woman aged 50 to 65 with acute or convalescent COVID-19. Sequencing was performed on peripheral blood. CDR3 DNA sequence: TGTGCCAGCAGCGGAAGCGGGAGTGGGGAAGAGACCCAGTACTTC. This sequence encodes CASSGSGSGEETQYF.